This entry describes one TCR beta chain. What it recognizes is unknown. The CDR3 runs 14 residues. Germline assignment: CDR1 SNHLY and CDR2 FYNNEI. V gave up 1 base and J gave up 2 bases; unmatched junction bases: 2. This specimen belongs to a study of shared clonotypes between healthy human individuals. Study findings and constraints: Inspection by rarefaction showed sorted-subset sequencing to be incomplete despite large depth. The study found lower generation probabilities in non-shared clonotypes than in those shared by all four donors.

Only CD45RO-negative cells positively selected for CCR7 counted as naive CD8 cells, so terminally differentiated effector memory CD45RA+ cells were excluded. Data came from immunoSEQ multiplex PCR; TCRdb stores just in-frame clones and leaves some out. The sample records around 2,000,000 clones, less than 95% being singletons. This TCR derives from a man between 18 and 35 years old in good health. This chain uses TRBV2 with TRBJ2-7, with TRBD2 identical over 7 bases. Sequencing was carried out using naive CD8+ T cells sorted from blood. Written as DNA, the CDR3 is TGTGCCAGCAGTGAAGGGGGACTACCCTACGAGCAGTACTTC. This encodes CASSEGGLPYEQYF.